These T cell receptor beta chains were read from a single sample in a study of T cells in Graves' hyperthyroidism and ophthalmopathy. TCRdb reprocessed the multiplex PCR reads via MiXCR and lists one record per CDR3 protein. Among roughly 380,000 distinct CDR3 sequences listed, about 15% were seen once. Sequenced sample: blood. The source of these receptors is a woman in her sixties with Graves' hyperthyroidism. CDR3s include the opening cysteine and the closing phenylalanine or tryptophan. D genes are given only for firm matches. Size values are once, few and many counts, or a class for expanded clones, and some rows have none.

cdr3_aa: CASSSSSTGLAKNIQYF; cdr3_nt: TGTGCCAGTAGTTCAAGCTCGACAGGGCTAGCCAAAAACATTCAGTACTTC; d_call: TRBD1; v_call: TRBV19; j_call: TRBJ2-4; clone_size: .; cdr3_length: 17
cdr3_aa: CASSQPAAGTGGEKLFF; cdr3_nt: TGTGCCAGCAGCCAACCCGCGGCAGGGACAGGGGGTGAAAAACTGTTTTTT; d_call: TRBD1; v_call: TRBV28; j_call: TRBJ1-4; clone_size: few; cdr3_length: 17
cdr3_aa: CASSGQGREAFF; cdr3_nt: TGTGCCAGCAGCGGACAGGGGAGAGAAGCTTTCTTT; d_call: TRBD1; v_call: TRBV11-2; j_call: TRBJ1-1; clone_size: many; cdr3_length: 12
cdr3_aa: CASSLASGGNQPQHF; cdr3_nt: TGTGCCAGCAGCTTAGCCAGTGGCGGCAATCAGCCCCAGCATTTT; d_call: .; v_call: TRBV7-9; j_call: TRBJ1-5; clone_size: many; cdr3_length: 15
cdr3_aa: CASSEAGGGDTQYF; cdr3_nt: TGCGCCAGCAGTGAAGCGGGAGGGGGAGATACGCAGTATTTT; d_call: TRBD2; v_call: TRBV5-1; j_call: TRBJ2-3; clone_size: few; cdr3_length: 14
cdr3_aa: CASSTGANTGELFF; cdr3_nt: TGTGCCAGCAGCACAGGGGCGAACACCGGGGAGCTGTTTTTT; d_call: TRBD1; v_call: TRBV11-2; j_call: TRBJ2-2; clone_size: many; cdr3_length: 14
cdr3_aa: CSASDGSSTDTQYF; cdr3_nt: TGCAGTGCTAGTGACGGGAGCAGCACAGATACGCAGTATTTT; d_call: .; v_call: TRBV20-1; j_call: TRBJ2-3; clone_size: .; cdr3_length: 14
cdr3_aa: CASKASGSFTYNEQFF; cdr3_nt: TGTGCCAGCAAAGCTAGCGGGAGCTTTACCTACAATGAGCAGTTCTTC; d_call: TRBD2; v_call: TRBV12-3/TRBV12-4; j_call: TRBJ2-1; clone_size: many; cdr3_length: 16
cdr3_aa: CSAIPGLELAQYF; cdr3_nt: TGCAGTGCTATCCCGGGACTAGAGCTCGCCCAGTACTTC; d_call: TRBD2; v_call: TRBV20-1; j_call: TRBJ2-5; clone_size: few; cdr3_length: 13
cdr3_aa: CASSERQGRRSAYEQYF; cdr3_nt: TGTGCCAGCAGTGAACGGCAGGGAAGGCGCTCAGCGTACGAGCAGTACTTC; d_call: .; v_call: TRBV2; j_call: TRBJ2-7; clone_size: many; cdr3_length: 17
cdr3_aa: CASSLRQGTTYEQYF; cdr3_nt: TGTGCCAGCAGTTTGAGACAGGGGACTACCTACGAGCAGTACTTC; d_call: .; v_call: TRBV12-3/TRBV12-4; j_call: TRBJ2-7; clone_size: many; cdr3_length: 15
cdr3_aa: CASSNTGQGRVTDTQYF; cdr3_nt: TGTGCCAGCAGTAACACCGGACAGGGGAGAGTCACAGATACGCAGTATTTT; d_call: TRBD1; v_call: TRBV12-3/TRBV12-4; j_call: TRBJ2-3; clone_size: many; cdr3_length: 17
cdr3_aa: CSARWHGGSTEAFF; cdr3_nt: TGCAGTGCGCGATGGCACGGAGGTTCCACTGAAGCTTTCTTT; d_call: .; v_call: TRBV20-1; j_call: TRBJ1-1; clone_size: .; cdr3_length: 14
cdr3_aa: CASSAKGNTEAFF; cdr3_nt: TGTGCCAGCAGCGCCAAGGGGAACACTGAAGCTTTCTTT; d_call: .; v_call: TRBV28; j_call: TRBJ1-1; clone_size: many; cdr3_length: 13
cdr3_aa: CASSGGGRAGEQYF; cdr3_nt: TGTGCCAGCAGTGGTGGCGGGAGGGCTGGTGAGCAGTACTTC; d_call: TRBD2; v_call: TRBV6-1; j_call: TRBJ2-7; clone_size: many; cdr3_length: 14
cdr3_aa: CASSSLAGEETQYF; cdr3_nt: TGCGCCAGCAGCTCACTAGCGGGAGAAGAGACCCAGTACTTC; d_call: TRBD2; v_call: TRBV5-1; j_call: TRBJ2-5; clone_size: many; cdr3_length: 14
cdr3_aa: CASSQAGTSGTREPPSSYNEQFF; cdr3_nt: TGTGCCAGCAGCCAAGCAGGGACTAGCGGGACCAGGGAACCTCCAAGCTCCTACAATGAGCAGTTCTTC; d_call: TRBD2; v_call: TRBV14; j_call: TRBJ2-1; clone_size: few; cdr3_length: 23
cdr3_aa: CASSLWGESYNEQFF; cdr3_nt: TGTGCCAGCAGTTTATGGGGGGAGTCGTACAATGAGCAGTTCTTC; d_call: .; v_call: TRBV27; j_call: TRBJ2-1; clone_size: .; cdr3_length: 15
cdr3_aa: CASSREALYEQYF; cdr3_nt: TGCGCCAGCAGCCGAGAGGCTCTCTACGAGCAGTACTTC; d_call: .; v_call: TRBV5-1; j_call: TRBJ2-7; clone_size: many; cdr3_length: 13
cdr3_aa: CASSERLSEQFF; cdr3_nt: TGTGCCAGCAGTGAAAGGCTCTCGGAGCAGTTCTTC; d_call: .; v_call: TRBV6-1; j_call: TRBJ2-1; clone_size: many; cdr3_length: 12
cdr3_aa: CSFRTGEWGKLFF; cdr3_nt: TGCAGCTTCAGGACAGGGGAGTGGGGAAAACTGTTTTTT; d_call: TRBD1; v_call: TRBV29-1; j_call: TRBJ1-4; clone_size: many; cdr3_length: 13
cdr3_aa: CASRSSGMQLFF; cdr3_nt: TGTGCCAGCCGGTCTAGCGGGATGCAGCTGTTTTTT; d_call: TRBD2; v_call: TRBV6-1; j_call: TRBJ2-2; clone_size: few; cdr3_length: 12
cdr3_aa: CASSQGVGTGDSPLHF; cdr3_nt: TGTGCCAGCAGCCAAGGGGTCGGGACAGGGGACTCACCCCTCCACTTT; d_call: TRBD1; v_call: TRBV3-1; j_call: TRBJ1-6; clone_size: .; cdr3_length: 16
cdr3_aa: CASSIGHFNSPLHF; cdr3_nt: TGTGCCAGCAGTATAGGACACTTTAATTCACCCCTCCACTTT; d_call: .; v_call: TRBV27; j_call: TRBJ1-6; clone_size: .; cdr3_length: 14
cdr3_aa: CSASGGGGTEAFF; cdr3_nt: TGCAGTGCTAGCGGTGGGGGCGGCACTGAAGCTTTCTTT; d_call: .; v_call: TRBV20-1; j_call: TRBJ1-1; clone_size: many; cdr3_length: 13
cdr3_aa: CASSSPDRGHEQFF; cdr3_nt: TGTGCCAGCAGTTCCCCGGACAGGGGACATGAGCAGTTCTTC; d_call: TRBD1; v_call: TRBV12-3/TRBV12-4; j_call: TRBJ2-1; clone_size: many; cdr3_length: 14
cdr3_aa: CASSLRTAPWPFF; cdr3_nt: TGTGCCAGCAGCTTAAGGACAGCCCCCTGGCCGTTCTTC; d_call: .; v_call: TRBV11-3; j_call: TRBJ2-1; clone_size: many; cdr3_length: 13
cdr3_aa: CASSYSYRGGNEQYF; cdr3_nt: TGTGCCAGCAGTTACTCTTACAGGGGAGGAAACGAGCAGTACTTC; d_call: .; v_call: TRBV6-6; j_call: TRBJ2-7; clone_size: many; cdr3_length: 15
cdr3_aa: CASSEGVGTNEKLFF; cdr3_nt: TGTGCCAGCAGCGAGGGGGTTGGAACTAATGAAAAACTGTTTTTT; d_call: .; v_call: TRBV11-2; j_call: TRBJ1-4; clone_size: many; cdr3_length: 15
cdr3_aa: CASSPQTGGTEAFF; cdr3_nt: TGTGCCAGCAGCCCACAAACAGGGGGCACTGAAGCTTTCTTT; d_call: TRBD1; v_call: TRBV9; j_call: TRBJ1-1; clone_size: .; cdr3_length: 14
cdr3_aa: CASSSGLAGVSNEQFF; cdr3_nt: TGTGCCAGCAGCTCTGGACTAGCGGGAGTGAGCAATGAGCAGTTCTTC; d_call: TRBD2; v_call: TRBV11-2; j_call: TRBJ2-1; clone_size: .; cdr3_length: 16
cdr3_aa: CAWSKTANYGYTF; cdr3_nt: TGTGCCTGGAGTAAGACAGCAAACTATGGCTACACCTTC; d_call: .; v_call: TRBV30; j_call: TRBJ1-2; clone_size: .; cdr3_length: 13
cdr3_aa: CASSDPAPSYEQYF; cdr3_nt: TGCGCCAGCAGTGACCCCGCGCCATCCTACGAGCAGTACTTC; d_call: .; v_call: TRBV10-2; j_call: TRBJ2-7; clone_size: .; cdr3_length: 14
cdr3_aa: CASGLWETQYF; cdr3_nt: TGTGCTAGTGGTTTGTGGGAGACCCAGTACTTC; d_call: .; v_call: TRBV12-5; j_call: TRBJ2-5; clone_size: many; cdr3_length: 11
cdr3_aa: CASSHTENTEAFF; cdr3_nt: TGTGCCAGCTCACACACCGAGAACACTGAAGCTTTCTTT; d_call: .; v_call: TRBV18; j_call: TRBJ1-1; clone_size: many; cdr3_length: 13
cdr3_aa: CASSSGGYEQFF; cdr3_nt: TGTGCCAGCAGCTCAGGGGGTTATGAGCAGTTCTTC; d_call: TRBD1; v_call: TRBV27; j_call: TRBJ2-1; clone_size: .; cdr3_length: 12
cdr3_aa: CASSRDRGMNTEAFF; cdr3_nt: TGTGCCAGCAGCCGGGACAGGGGCATGAACACTGAAGCTTTCTTT; d_call: TRBD1; v_call: TRBV2; j_call: TRBJ1-1; clone_size: many; cdr3_length: 15
cdr3_aa: CASSLPPAGGALREQYF; cdr3_nt: TGTGCCAGCAGTTTACCCCCAGCGGGAGGTGCCCTACGGGAGCAGTACTTC; d_call: TRBD2; v_call: TRBV28; j_call: TRBJ2-7; clone_size: .; cdr3_length: 17
cdr3_aa: CASSVHNYGYTF; cdr3_nt: TGTGCCAGCAGTGTCCATAACTATGGCTACACCTTC; d_call: .; v_call: TRBV12-3/TRBV12-4; j_call: TRBJ1-2; clone_size: .; cdr3_length: 12
cdr3_aa: CSARDTVNEKLFF; cdr3_nt: TGCAGTGCTAGGGATACGGTTAATGAAAAACTGTTTTTT; d_call: .; v_call: TRBV20-1; j_call: TRBJ1-4; clone_size: many; cdr3_length: 13
cdr3_aa: CASREGRELRNEQFF; cdr3_nt: TGTGCCAGCAGGGAGGGGCGGGAGCTCCGGAATGAGCAGTTCTTC; d_call: TRBD2; v_call: TRBV11-2; j_call: TRBJ2-1; clone_size: many; cdr3_length: 15
cdr3_aa: CASSLVGSGNTGELFF; cdr3_nt: TGTGCCAGCAGCTTGGTGGGTAGCGGGAACACCGGGGAGCTGTTTTTT; d_call: .; v_call: TRBV5-4; j_call: TRBJ2-2; clone_size: .; cdr3_length: 16
cdr3_aa: CASRKGTSGTQENQYF; cdr3_nt: TGTGCCAGCAGGAAAGGGACTAGCGGGACCCAAGAAAACCAGTACTTC; d_call: TRBD2; v_call: TRBV2; j_call: TRBJ2-5; clone_size: many; cdr3_length: 16
cdr3_aa: CASSATSRSSYNEQFF; cdr3_nt: TGTGCCAGCAGCGCCACTAGCAGGAGCTCCTACAATGAGCAGTTCTTC; d_call: .; v_call: TRBV9; j_call: TRBJ2-1; clone_size: many; cdr3_length: 16
cdr3_aa: CASSSGGLAGELFF; cdr3_nt: TGTGCCAGTAGCTCGGGGGGCCTGGCCGGGGAGCTGTTTTTT; d_call: .; v_call: TRBV19; j_call: TRBJ2-2; clone_size: .; cdr3_length: 14
cdr3_aa: CATSEKAGTSGNHNEQFF; cdr3_nt: TGTGCCACCAGTGAAAAAGCCGGGACTAGCGGGAACCACAATGAGCAGTTCTTC; d_call: TRBD2; v_call: TRBV24-1; j_call: TRBJ2-1; clone_size: many; cdr3_length: 18
cdr3_aa: CATSDSVAKSYNEQFF; cdr3_nt: TGTGCCACCAGTGATTCAGTAGCGAAATCCTACAATGAGCAGTTCTTC; d_call: .; v_call: TRBV24-1; j_call: TRBJ2-1; clone_size: .; cdr3_length: 16
cdr3_aa: CASSLNRMADTQYF; cdr3_nt: TGTGCCAGCAGCTTAAATCGGATGGCAGATACGCAGTATTTT; d_call: .; v_call: TRBV11-2; j_call: TRBJ2-3; clone_size: .; cdr3_length: 14